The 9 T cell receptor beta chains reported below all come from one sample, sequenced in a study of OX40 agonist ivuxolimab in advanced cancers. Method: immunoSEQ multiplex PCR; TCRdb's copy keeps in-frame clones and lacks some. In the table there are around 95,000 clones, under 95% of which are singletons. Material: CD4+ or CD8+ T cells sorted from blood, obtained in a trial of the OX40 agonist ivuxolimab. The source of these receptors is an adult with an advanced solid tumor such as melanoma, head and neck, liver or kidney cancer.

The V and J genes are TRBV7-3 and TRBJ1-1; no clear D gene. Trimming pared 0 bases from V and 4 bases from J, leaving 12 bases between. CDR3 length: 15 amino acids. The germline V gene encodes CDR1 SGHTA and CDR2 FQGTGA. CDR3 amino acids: CASSLTGGWGTEAFF. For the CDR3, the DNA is TGTGCCAGCAGCTTAACGGGTGGATGGGGCACTGAAGCTTTCTTT.

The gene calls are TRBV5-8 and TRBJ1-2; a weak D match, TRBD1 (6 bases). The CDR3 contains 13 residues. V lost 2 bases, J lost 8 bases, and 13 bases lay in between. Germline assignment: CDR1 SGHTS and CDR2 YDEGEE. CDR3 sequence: CASSLNRAGGYTF. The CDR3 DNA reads TGTGCCAGCAGCTTAAACAGGGCTGGAGGCTACACCTTC.

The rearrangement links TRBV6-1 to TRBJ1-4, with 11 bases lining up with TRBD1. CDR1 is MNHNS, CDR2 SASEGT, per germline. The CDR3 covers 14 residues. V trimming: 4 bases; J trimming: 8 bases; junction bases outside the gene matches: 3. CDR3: CASSARDRGEKLFF. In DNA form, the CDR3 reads TGTGCCAGCAGTGCCCGGGACAGGGGGGAAAAACTGTTTTTT.

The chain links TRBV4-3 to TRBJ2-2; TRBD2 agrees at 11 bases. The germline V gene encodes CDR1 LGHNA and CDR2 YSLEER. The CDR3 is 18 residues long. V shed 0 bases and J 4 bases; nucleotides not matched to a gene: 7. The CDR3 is CASSQDLLAGVGTGELFF. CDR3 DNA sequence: TGCGCCAGCAGCCAAGATTTACTAGCGGGAGTGGGCACCGGGGAGCTGTTTTTT.

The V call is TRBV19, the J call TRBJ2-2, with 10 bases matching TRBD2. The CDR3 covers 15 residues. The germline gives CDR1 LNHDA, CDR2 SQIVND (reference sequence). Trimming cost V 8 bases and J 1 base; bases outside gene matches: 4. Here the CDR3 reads CASYRTSGNTGELFF. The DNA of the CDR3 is TGTGCCAGTTACCGGACTAGCGGGAACACCGGGGAGCTGTTTTTT.

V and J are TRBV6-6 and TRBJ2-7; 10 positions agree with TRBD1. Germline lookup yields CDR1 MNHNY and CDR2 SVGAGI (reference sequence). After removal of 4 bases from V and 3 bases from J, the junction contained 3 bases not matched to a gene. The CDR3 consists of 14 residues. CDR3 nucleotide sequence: TGTGCCAGCAGTTCTCGGACAGGGGGCTACGAGCAGTACTTC. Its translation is CASSSRTGGYEQYF.

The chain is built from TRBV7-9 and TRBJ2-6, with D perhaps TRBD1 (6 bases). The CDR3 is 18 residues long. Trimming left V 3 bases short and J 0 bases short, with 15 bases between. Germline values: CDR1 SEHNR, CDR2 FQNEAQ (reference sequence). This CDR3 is CASSLFSGERSGANVLTF. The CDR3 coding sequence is TGTGCCAGCAGCTTGTTTTCAGGGGAACGCTCTGGGGCCAACGTCCTGACTTTC.

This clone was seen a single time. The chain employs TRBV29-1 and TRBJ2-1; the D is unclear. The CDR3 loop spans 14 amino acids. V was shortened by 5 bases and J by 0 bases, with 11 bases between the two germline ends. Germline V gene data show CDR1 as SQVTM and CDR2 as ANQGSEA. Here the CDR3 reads CSVSSSSSYNEQFF. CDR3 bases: TGCAGCGTTAGCTCCTCGAGCTCCTACAATGAGCAGTTCTTC.

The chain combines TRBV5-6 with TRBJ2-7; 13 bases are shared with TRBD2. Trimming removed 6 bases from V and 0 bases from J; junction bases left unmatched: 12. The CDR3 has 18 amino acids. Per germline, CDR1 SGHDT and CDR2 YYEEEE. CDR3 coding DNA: TGTGCCAGCAATATTTTCGGGACTAGCGGGACGGGCTCCTACGAGCAGTACTTC. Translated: CASNIFGTSGTGSYEQYF.